This TCR beta chain was retrieved from a study of response to subunit inactivated influenza vaccine. Each CDR3 protein is one row after TCRdb ran MiXCR on the RT-PCR reads. The table has about 800,000 distinct CDR3 sequences, 21% seen once. Germline lookup yields CDR1 SGHRS and CDR2 YFSETQ. The V end lost 3 bases, the J end lost 5 bases, and 11 bases lay between the germline ends. The CDR3 loop spans 14 amino acids. This clonotype was seen a few times. The material sequenced was PBMCs from blood, taken more than 4 days after vaccination. This receptor was obtained from a man between 45 and 60 years old who received an inactivated influenza vaccine. The V gene is TRBV5-1, the J gene TRBJ2-2, with D perhaps TRBD1 (6 bases). The CDR3 sequence: CASSSAQGTGELFF. The CDR3 DNA reads as TGCGCCAGCAGCTCCGCTCAGGGGACCGGGGAGCTGTTTTTT.